A single sample is the source of the 19 T cell receptor beta chains below, sequenced in a study of identical twins. TCRdb reanalysed the 5' RACE reads using MiXCR and keeps one entry per CDR3 protein. The sample has approximately 890,000 distinct CDR3 sequences, roughly an eighth seen once; the top ten hold under 2%. These same data were also listed under a study on yellow fever vaccine responses in identical twins.

Sequencing was performed on PBMCs. The receptors were gathered from a woman younger than 30 in good health.

This clonotype has a handful of counts. The V and J genes are TRBV29-1 and TRBJ2-5; D is uncertain. CDR1 and CDR2 from the germline V gene are SQVTM and ANQGSEA. CDR3 length: 12 amino acids. Trimming stripped 3 bases from V and 2 bases from J, with 7 bases between. The CDR3 here is CSVEGRQETQYF. The DNA for the CDR3 is TGCAGCGTTGAGGGCAGACAAGAGACCCAGTACTTC.

This clonotype has ten or more counts. The gene calls are TRBV7-8 and TRBJ2-5, with TRBD2 matching over 10 bases. V dropped 5 bases and J dropped 1; count of bases not matched to a gene: 7. The CDR3 contains 16 residues. Germline V gives CDR1 SGHVS, CDR2 FQNEAQ. CDR3 residues: CASSVTSGTFQETQYF. The CDR3 DNA is TGTGCCAGCAGCGTAACTAGCGGGACTTTCCAAGAGACCCAGTACTTC.

This clonotype was detected many times. The chain employs TRBV6-1 and TRBJ1-6; tentative D call: TRBD1 (6 bases). Germline V gene data show CDR1 as MNHNS and CDR2 as SASEGT. The CDR3 sequence is 14 residues long. Trimming left V 8 bases short and J 7 bases short, with 15 bases between. CDR3: CASRDDRRNSPLHF. The CDR3 DNA is TGTGCCAGCCGGGATGACAGGAGAAATTCACCCCTCCACTTT.

This chain links TRBV5-1 with TRBJ1-4, with TRBD1 identical over 7 bases. The germline V gene has CDR1 SGHRS and CDR2 YFSETQ. Germline trimming cut 4 bases from V and 6 bases from J; bases unmatched to any gene: 9. This CDR3 contains 15 residues. In nucleotides, the CDR3 is TGCGCCAGCAGCCCTCGGGAGGGGGCGGATGAAAAACTGTTTTTT. Translating gives CASSPREGADEKLFF.

In its sample, this clonotype was seen a few times. The gene calls are TRBV12-5 and TRBJ2-1; TRBD1 matches at 8 bases. CDR3 length: 14 amino acids. Unmatched junction bases numbered 4, after V lost 1 base and J lost 8 bases. Looked up from germline, CDR1 is LGHNT and CDR2 is FRNRAP. CDR3 residues: CASGLDRGWYEQFF. In nucleotides, the CDR3 is TGTGCTAGTGGTTTGGACAGGGGGTGGTATGAGCAGTTCTTC.

This rearrangement joins TRBV9 to TRBJ2-1; D not certain. V was trimmed by 0 bases and J by 5 bases, leaving 21 bases between them. From germline, CDR1 is SGDLS and CDR2 YYNGEE. CDR3 length: 18 amino acids. CDR3 amino acids: CASSVEIVYGTTNNEQFF. The DNA for the CDR3 is TGTGCCAGCAGCGTAGAGATCGTTTACGGAACGACCAACAATGAGCAGTTCTTC.

This clonotype was detected only a few times. This chain's CDR3 is CATSGLVNTEAFF. CDR3 in DNA: TGTGCCACCTCAGGGTTGGTGAACACTGAAGCTTTCTTT. The chain employs TRBV12-3 or TRBV12-4 and TRBJ1-1; tentatively, D is TRBD1 (5 bases). This CDR3 spans 13 amino acids. V lost 10 bases, J lost 0 bases, and 12 bases lay in between.

The sample holds a few counts of this clonotype. V and J are TRBV7-9 and TRBJ1-5; the D is unclear. V dropped 5 bases and J dropped 0 bases, with 11 bases sitting between them. Germline V lookup: CDR1 SEHNR, CDR2 FQNEAQ (reference sequence). The CDR3 covers 15 residues. In nucleotides, the CDR3 is TGTGCCAGCAGCCCGAGTTCTGATAGCAATCAGCCCCAGCATTTT. Amino acids: CASSPSSDSNQPQHF.

This clonotype has a count of ten or more. The chain has TRBV12-3 or TRBV12-4 and TRBJ2-1, with no clear D. V lost 0 bases and J 0 bases, leaving 9 bases between the germline ends. This CDR3 region has 16 residues. The CDR3 coding sequence is TGTGCCAGCAGTTTAGCTTTCTTAAGCTCCTACAATGAGCAGTTCTTC. The encoded protein is CASSLAFLSSYNEQFF.

The chain links TRBV4-2 to TRBJ1-5; possible D gene TRBD1, 6 bases. V lost 0 bases and J lost 0, with 15 bases in between. Germline lookup yields CDR1 LGHNA and CDR2 YNFKEQ. The CDR3 has 18 residues. CDR3 sequence: CASSQDRGALYSNQPQHF. The DNA for the CDR3 is TGTGCCAGCAGCCAAGATCGGGGGGCCCTTTATAGCAATCAGCCCCAGCATTTT.

The CDR3 nucleotides read TGTGCCAGCAGCTTGACTAAGGACAGTGAAGCTTTCTTT. Its protein product is CASSLTKDSEAFF. The chain recombines TRBV7-9 with TRBJ1-1; D possibly corresponds to TRBD1 (6 bases). The V gene lost 3 bases and the J gene lost 7 bases, with 12 bases spanning the gap. The germline CDR1 and CDR2 sequences are SEHNR and FQNEAQ (reference sequence). This CDR3 region has 13 residues.

This chain uses TRBV4-1 with TRBJ2-1; TRBD2 matches at 9 bases. With V trimmed by 3 bases and J by 10 bases, 4 bases remained unmatched. This CDR3 comprises 13 residues. Germline V gives CDR1 MGHRA, CDR2 YSYEKL. DNA of the CDR3: TGCGCCAGCAGCCATCCTAGCGGGGAAGAGCAGTTCTTC. Encoded protein: CASSHPSGEEQFF.

This clonotype turned up a few times. V is TRBV24-1 and J is TRBJ2-5, with 8 bases that match TRBD1. The trim removed 4 bases at V and 1 base at J, leaving 10 bases unmatched. The CDR3 has 17 residues. CDR1 KGHDR and CDR2 SFDVKD come from the germline V gene. CDR3: CATSEAPGQGTQETQYF. CDR3 sequence (DNA): TGTGCCACCAGTGAGGCCCCCGGACAGGGAACCCAAGAGACCCAGTACTTC.

This clonotype was counted between two and nine times. The chain is built from TRBV6-1 and TRBJ2-1; no firm D call. V lost 7 bases and J 4 bases, leaving 14 bases between the germline ends. This CDR3 is 14 amino acids long. CDR1 is MNHNS, CDR2 SASEGT, per germline. The CDR3 is CASKPPAQYNEQFF. The CDR3 DNA sequence: TGTGCCAGCAAGCCCCCGGCACAGTACAATGAGCAGTTCTTC.

The chain couples TRBV10-3 to TRBJ1-1; D ambiguous. The CDR3 has 13 residues. The germline V gene encodes CDR1 ENHRY and CDR2 SYGVKD. V was cut by 3 bases and J by 3 bases, with 8 bases left in between. CDR3 amino acids: CAISEGPYTEAFF. CDR3 nucleotide sequence: TGTGCCATCAGTGAAGGGCCTTACACTGAAGCTTTCTTT.

This clonotype was observed at least ten times. This chain joins TRBV7-2 and TRBJ1-1; the match to TRBD1 covers 9 bases. The V and J ends lost 4 bases and 4 bases, in that order; junction bases with no gene match: 4. The CDR3 consists of 14 residues. Germline CDR1 SGHTA, CDR2 FQGNSA. The CDR3 nucleotides read TGTGCCAGCAGCTACAGGGGGCTTGGCACTGAAGCTTTCTTT. It translates to CASSYRGLGTEAFF.

This clonotype has ten or more counts. The rearrangement joins TRBV3-1 to TRBJ2-1, with D possibly matching TRBD2 (6 bases). This CDR3 region has 13 residues. V gave up 4 bases and J gave up 4 bases, with 8 bases separating them. Germline-derived CDR1 and CDR2 are LGHDT and YNNKEL (reference sequence). The CDR3 DNA reads TGTGCCAGCAGCCCGGGAGTTTACAATGAGCAGTTCTTC. Encoded protein: CASSPGVYNEQFF.

This clonotype was counted only a few times. The rearrangement joins TRBV21-1 to TRBJ2-1; the table's D call TRBD2 went unverified against the DNA. TRBV21-1 is flagged as a pseudogene. The CDR3 extends over 19 amino acids. The CDR3: CASSALGTSGSRSYNEQFF. In DNA, the CDR3 is TGTGCCAGCAGCGCCCTTGGGACTAGCGGGAGCAGGTCCTACAATGAGCAGTTCTTC.

The chain uses TRBV15 and TRBJ2-5, with TRBD1 matching 9 bases. The V segment lost 3 bases and the J segment 5 bases; nucleotides outside the gene matches: 10. CDR1 is LNHNV, CDR2 YYDKDF, per germline (reference sequence). The CDR3 spans 16 residues. Here the CDR3 DNA reads TGTGCCACCAGCAGGGATGGGACAGGGCGTATGGAGACCCAGTACTTC. Translated, it gives CATSRDGTGRMETQYF.